A single sample is the source of the 28 T cell receptor beta chains below, sequenced in a study of T-cell reconstitution after alpha-beta-depleted transplantation in children. Unique molecular identifiers were used to barcode this TCRbeta library. TCRdb reprocessed the PCR reads with MiXCR, giving one entry per CDR3 protein. The table lists fewer than 750,000 distinct CDR3 sequences, about 23% of them singletons. This specimen consisted of PBMCs, mostly from graft donor cells, obtained 360 days after TCRalphabeta/CD19-depleted stem cell transplant. Receptor source: a boy under two years old who had a stem cell transplant for acute myeloid leukemia, so the T cells may come from the graft donor.

The rearrangement links TRBV5-8 to TRBJ1-4; the D is unclear. V was cut by 4 bases and J by 4 bases, with 11 bases left in between. The CDR3 is 14 amino acids. Germline CDR1 is SGHTS and CDR2 is YDEGEE. CDR3 sequence: CASSLDLINEKLFF. CDR3 sequence (DNA): TGTGCCAGCAGCCTCGACTTAATTAATGAAAAACTGTTTTTT.

This chain connects TRBV4-2 to TRBJ2-1, with 8 bases lining up with TRBD2. Germline trimming cut 1 base from V and 3 bases from J; bases unmatched to any gene: 2. In germline, CDR1 is LGHNA, CDR2 YNFKEQ. The CDR3 runs 15 residues. The CDR3 coding sequence is TGTGCCAGCAGCCAAGGTAGCGGGGACTACAATGAGCAGTTCTTC. It yields the protein CASSQGSGDYNEQFF.

This clonotype was recorded a few times. The CDR3 region has the DNA TGTGCCAGCACCATTGGACAGGGTGGTATTGAGACCCAGTACTTC. It yields the protein CASTIGQGGIETQYF. The chain recombines TRBV12-3 or TRBV12-4 with TRBJ2-5; 8 bases align to TRBD1. The ends lost 7 bases at V and 5 bases at J; junction bases unmatched: 12. The CDR3 runs 15 residues.

A few counts support this clonotype. This chain joins TRBV7-9 and TRBJ1-6; the D is unclear. Germline V CDR1 and CDR2: SEHNR, FQNEAQ (reference sequence). The CDR3 is made up of 14 amino acids. Trimming pared 6 bases from V and 7 bases from J, leaving 13 bases between. CDR3 DNA: TGTGCCAGCAGTTCCCCGGGAGGAAATTCACCCCTCCACTTT. Protein sequence: CASSSPGGNSPLHF.

This clonotype was observed many times. This chain uses TRBV7-9 with TRBJ2-1; D uncertain. Trimming shortened V by 3 bases and J by 9 bases, and 6 bases separated the two germline ends. This CDR3 spans 11 amino acids. Germline loops: CDR1 SEHNR, CDR2 FQNEAQ (reference sequence). The DNA of the CDR3 is TGTGCCAGCAGCTTTTCTCCTGAGCAGTTCTTC. Its translation is CASSFSPEQFF.

Only a few counts were recorded for this clonotype. The rearrangement joins TRBV9 to TRBJ2-1; TRBD2 matches at 10 bases. CDR3 length: 18 residues. Germline V gene sequence: CDR1 SGDLS, CDR2 YYNGEE. The V segment lost 2 bases and the J segment 0 bases; nucleotides outside the gene matches: 8. The CDR3 DNA reads as TGTGCCAGCAGCGTCACTAGCGGGGTCTACAGCTCCTACAATGAGCAGTTCTTC. Translating it yields CASSVTSGVYSSYNEQFF.

Points on this clonotype: Possible read error: a much larger clone is one base away. The J gene is TRBJ2-5, the V gene TRBV7-2, with D possibly matching TRBD1 (6 bases). This CDR3 comprises 14 residues. The germline CDR1 and CDR2 sequences are SGHTA and FQGNSA. The V and J ends lost 5 bases and 0 bases respectively, with 10 bases between them. CDR3 DNA sequence: TGTGCCAGCAGCCCAGACAGGTACCAAGAGACCCAGTACTTC. This codes for CASSPDRYQETQYF.

The chain couples TRBV7-2 to TRBJ2-1; D may match TRBD1 or TRBD2 (7 bases each). The germline CDR1 and CDR2 sequences are SGHTA and FQGNSA. The CDR3 covers 15 residues. V was clipped by 5 bases and J by 3 bases, with 14 bases between them. Written as DNA, the CDR3 is TGTGCCAGCAGCGATCAGGGGGGGGGCTACAATGAGCAGTTCTTC. It is translated as CASSDQGGGYNEQFF.

This clonotype was seen repeatedly, ten times or more. CDR3 loop: CSVGSQGGGEQFF. The CDR3 DNA reads TGCAGCGTTGGATCCCAGGGAGGGGGTGAGCAGTTCTTC. V is TRBV29-1 and J is TRBJ2-1, with a weak D call TRBD2 (7 bases). The germline V gene encodes CDR1 SQVTM and CDR2 ANQGSEA. Deletions cut 4 bases from V and 9 bases from J, with 16 bases between. The CDR3 sequence is 13 residues long.

The chain recombines TRBV20-1 with TRBJ1-1; 8 positions agree with TRBD1. The CDR3 is made up of 11 amino acids. V lost 3 bases, J lost 11 bases, and 5 bases stayed unmatched. Germline CDR1 DFQATT, CDR2 SNEGSKA (reference sequence). CDR3 sequence: CSARGRQGAFF. The CDR3 region has the DNA TGCAGTGCTAGGGGAAGACAGGGGGCTTTCTTT.

This clonotype appeared many times. The rearrangement links TRBV20-1 to TRBJ1-1, with no clear D. From germline, CDR1 is DFQATT and CDR2 SNEGSKA (reference sequence). V was shortened by 3 bases and J by 1 base, with 6 bases between the two germline ends. This CDR3 contains 12 residues. CDR3 in amino acids: CSASWGNTEAFF. The CDR3 DNA reads TGCAGTGCTAGCTGGGGGAACACTGAAGCTTTCTTT.

This chain uses TRBV28 with TRBJ2-5; TRBD2 matches 7 bases. Germline lookup yields CDR1 MDHEN and CDR2 SYDVKM. The CDR3 extends over 15 amino acids. V gave up 4 bases and J gave up 5 bases; unmatched junction bases: 10. The CDR3 spells CASSSALALGETQYF. The CDR3 DNA sequence: TGTGCCAGCAGTTCCGCACTAGCGTTAGGGGAGACCCAGTACTTC.

This clonotype was detected ten times or more. The chain employs TRBV7-2 and TRBJ2-3; TRBD1 aligns across 7 bases. The CDR3 extends over 15 amino acids. After removal of 1 base from V and 6 bases from J, the junction contained 7 bases not matched to a gene. Germline values: CDR1 SGHTA, CDR2 FQGNSA. CDR3 residues: CASSLERQGSDTQYF. The CDR3 bases are TGTGCCAGCAGCTTAGAGCGACAGGGAAGTGATACGCAGTATTTT.

This clonotype was found many times. The V gene is TRBV29-1, the J gene TRBJ2-7; D unresolved. Trimming took 6 bases from V and 6 from J, leaving 21 bases between them. This CDR3 is built from 14 residues. Germline CDR1 and CDR2: SQVTM and ANQGSEA. CDR3 residues: CSVVGHRTASEQYF. CDR3 in DNA: TGCAGCGTCGTCGGCCACCGGACGGCCTCCGAGCAGTACTTC.

This chain connects TRBV29-1 to TRBJ2-1; 7 nucleotides match TRBD2. V lost 1 base and J lost 6; bases outside the gene matches: 6. Germline V CDR1 and CDR2: SQVTM, ANQGSEA. The CDR3 contains 14 residues. The CDR3 is CSVEGGDYGNEQFF. The DNA for the CDR3 is TGCAGCGTTGAAGGTGGGGACTACGGCAATGAGCAGTTCTTC.

This clonotype was observed a handful of times. The V call is TRBV20-1, the J call TRBJ2-7; D may be TRBD2 (5 bases). The V gene's germline CDR1 is DFQATT and CDR2 SNEGSKA (reference sequence). The CDR3 length is 13 residues. With 6 bases removed from V and 2 bases from J, the gap between germline ends came to 14 bases. The CDR3 nucleotides are TGCAGTGCCGTTTTGGCGGGCCCCTACGAGCAGTACGTC. This sequence encodes CSAVLAGPYEQYV.

This clonotype was detected many times. J is TRBJ2-5 and V is TRBV28; 10 bases align to TRBD1. Trimming cost V 5 bases and J 5 bases; bases outside gene matches: 14. Germline V gene lookup returns CDR1 MDHEN and CDR2 SYDVKM. CDR3 length: 17 amino acids. CDR3 sequence: CASSLRTGGKILETQYF. The DNA of the CDR3 is TGTGCCAGCAGTCTCAGGACAGGGGGGAAGATATTGGAGACCCAGTACTTC.

This clonotype was found many times. The V call is TRBV7-2, the J call TRBJ2-3, with 7 bases matching TRBD2. Germline CDR1 is SGHTA and CDR2 is FQGNSA. The junction had 10 bases not matched to a gene; V was cut back by 5 bases and J by 8 bases. The CDR3 extends over 14 amino acids. The CDR3 coding sequence is TGTGCCAGCAGCGCTCAGGGCGGGGGTCGTACGCAGTATTTT. As protein: CASSAQGGGRTQYF.

This clonotype occurred many times. J is TRBJ1-1 and V is TRBV7-2; TRBD1 might be the D (6 bases). V gave up 1 base and J gave up 6 bases, with 15 bases separating them. This CDR3 spans 15 amino acids. Germline V lookup: CDR1 SGHTA, CDR2 FQGNSA. The CDR3 nucleotides read TGTGCCAGCAGCTTAGGGGGGGGCGTGGGGGCTGAAGCTTTCTTT. It yields the protein CASSLGGGVGAEAFF. Filled out from reference TRBV7-2 and TRBJ1-1, the complete variable domain reads GAGVSQSPSNKVTEKGKDVELRCDPISGHTALYWYRQSLGQGLEFLIYFQGNSAPDKSGLPSDRFSAERTGGSVSTLTIQRTQQEDSAVYLCASSLGGGVGAEAFFGQGTRLTVV.

This clonotype was detected many times. The genes are TRBV16 and TRBJ2-3, with unresolved D. The CDR3 is 13 amino acids. The ends were cut back, 4 bases at V and 3 bases at J, with 8 bases in the middle. In germline, CDR1 is KGHSY, CDR2 FQNENV. In nucleotides, the CDR3 is TGTGCCAGCAGCCCGACCTATACAGATACGCAGTATTTT. This codes for CASSPTYTDTQYF.

There are many counts of this clonotype. The rearrangement joins TRBV5-1 to TRBJ2-3; 10 nucleotides line up with TRBD2. The CDR3 spans 15 residues. V trimming: 3 bases; J trimming: 1 base; junction bases outside the gene matches: 2. CDR1 is SGHRS and CDR2 is YFSETQ in the germline V gene. CDR3 in amino acids: CASSSGTSGTDTQYF. The CDR3 bases are TGCGCCAGCAGCTCCGGGACTAGCGGCACAGATACGCAGTATTTT.

J is TRBJ2-5 and V is TRBV12-3 or TRBV12-4, with a weak D call TRBD2 (5 bases). The length of the CDR3 is 16 residues. Trimming cost V 3 bases and J 1 base, with 15 bases left between them. The CDR3 is CASSFAVYGVQETQYF. DNA of the CDR3: TGTGCCAGCAGTTTTGCAGTATACGGGGTCCAAGAGACCCAGTACTTC.

This clonotype was counted ten times or more. V usage is TRBV29-1 and J usage is TRBJ2-3; no clear D. CDR1 is SQVTM, CDR2 ANQGSEA, per germline. V lost 4 bases, J lost 4 bases, and 3 bases lay in between. The CDR3 has 10 amino acids. CDR3 in amino acids: CSVGADTQYF. The CDR3 DNA reads as TGCAGCGTTGGTGCAGATACGCAGTATTTT.

The table lists this clonotype with a few counts. CDR3 sequence reads: CASQRPLRNYNEQFF. The CDR3 DNA follows: TGTGCCAGCCAACGGCCCTTGCGAAACTACAATGAGCAGTTCTTC. The J gene is TRBJ2-1, the V gene TRBV6-2 or TRBV6-3, with D unclear. V dropped 8 bases and J dropped 3 bases, with 17 bases sitting between them. Germline lookup yields CDR1 MNHEY and CDR2 SVGEGT. The CDR3 covers 15 residues.

This clonotype has a handful of counts. The chain has TRBV7-9 and TRBJ2-5; TRBD1 might be the D (6 bases). V lost 5 bases and J lost 5, with 21 bases in between. CDR1 SEHNR and CDR2 FQNEAQ come from the germline V gene (reference sequence). The CDR3 length is 16 residues. In nucleotides, the CDR3 is TGTGCCAGCAGCCCCCCAGGGCACCAGGGGTGGGAGACCCAGTACTTC. It encodes CASSPPGHQGWETQYF.

This clonotype showed up many times. The V gene is TRBV12-3 or TRBV12-4, the J gene TRBJ1-5, with TRBD1 as a possible D gene (6 bases). V lost 6 bases, J lost 4 bases, and 16 bases lay in between. This CDR3 is built from 15 residues. The CDR3 bases are TGTGCCAGCAGCCTTACAGGGATAACGAATCAGCCCCAGCATTTT. This encodes CASSLTGITNQPQHF.

This sequence joins TRBV15 and TRBJ1-3, with D uncertain. CDR1 is LNHNV and CDR2 is YYDKDF in the germline V gene (reference sequence). The CDR3 runs to 17 residues. V was trimmed by 5 bases and J by 1 base, leaving 18 bases between them. As DNA, the CDR3 is TGTGCCACCAGCGATAGTAGACGGATGGATTCTGGAAACACCATATATTTT. The encoded protein is CATSDSRRMDSGNTIYF.

This clonotype has a single count. This chain uses TRBV11-2 with TRBJ2-5; 11 bases are shared with TRBD1. In germline, CDR1 is SGHAT, CDR2 FQNNGV. The CDR3 runs 19 residues. V was clipped by 5 bases and J by 0 bases; unmatched bases: 14. The CDR3 DNA sequence: TGTGCCAGCAGCATGGGACAGGGGGTTTTGTTGTCGTACCAAGAGACCCAGTACTTC. This sequence encodes CASSMGQGVLLSYQETQYF.